The clone carrying this T cell receptor (beta chain) was observed a few times. Its antigen is not known. Treatment in this sample: roughly ten-day PBMC culture with coronavirus spike peptide pools or control peptides (ViraFEST assay). The Oncomine TCR Beta short-read assay was applied to DNA of cultured CD4+ T cells. From the PCR reads, TCRdb called clonotypes with MiXCR, one entry per CDR3 protein. The table shows more than 10,000 distinct CDR3 sequences, with roughly 70% occurring only once. The CDR3 has 15 amino acids. J was trimmed by 5 bases and V by 6 bases; bases with no gene match: 10. Germline loops: CDR1 LNHDA, CDR2 SQIVND (reference sequence). This specimen belongs to a study of vaccination and CD4 T cells after COVID-19. Study in general: All convalescent patients were nasal swab PCR positive for SARS-CoV-2; 9 or 10 had mild and one severe disease.

The specimen sequenced was CD4+ T cells from blood, cultured in vitro. The origin of this receptor is a human donor who had recovered from COVID-19. This sequence joins TRBV19 and TRBJ2-5; 9 bases are a match to TRBD1. CDR3 protein: CASSLQTGGTETQYF. CDR3 nucleotides: TGTGCCAGTAGCCTCCAGACAGGGGGAACGGAGACCCAGTACTTC.